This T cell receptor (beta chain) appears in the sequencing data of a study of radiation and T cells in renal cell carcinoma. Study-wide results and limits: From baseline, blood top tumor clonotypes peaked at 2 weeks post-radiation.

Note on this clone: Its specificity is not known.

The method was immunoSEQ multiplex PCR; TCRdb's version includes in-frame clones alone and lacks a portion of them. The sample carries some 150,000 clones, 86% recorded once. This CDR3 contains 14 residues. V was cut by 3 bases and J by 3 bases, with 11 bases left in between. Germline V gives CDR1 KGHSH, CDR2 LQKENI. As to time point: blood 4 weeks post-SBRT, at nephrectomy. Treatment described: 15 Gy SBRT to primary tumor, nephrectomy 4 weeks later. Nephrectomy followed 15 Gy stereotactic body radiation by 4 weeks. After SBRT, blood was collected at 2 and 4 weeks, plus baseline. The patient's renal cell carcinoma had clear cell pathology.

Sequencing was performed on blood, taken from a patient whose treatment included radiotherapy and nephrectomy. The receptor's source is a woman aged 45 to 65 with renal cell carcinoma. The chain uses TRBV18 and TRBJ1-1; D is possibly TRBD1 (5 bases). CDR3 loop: CASSPGTEYTEAFF. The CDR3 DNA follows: TGTGCCAGCTCACCCGGGACGGAATACACTGAAGCTTTCTTT.